These 9 T cell receptor beta chains were all obtained from the same sample, sequenced in a study of CD8+CD57+ T cells in acquired aplastic anemia. Sequencing involved patients with CD8+CD57+ cell expansion previously shown by flow cytometry. It was genomic DNA that served as the template for profiling TCR beta VDJ and CDR3. Each CDR3 protein is one row after TCRdb ran MiXCR on the reads. The top ten hold around 12% of the sample, which has some 150,000 distinct CDR3 sequences, about 48% seen once. Material: sorted CD4+, CD8+, or CD8+CD57+ T cells (not recorded which) from PBMCs. The receptor set was obtained from a human donor with aplastic anemia.

This clonotype was recorded many times. The chain carries TRBV6-5 and TRBJ2-1, with 7 bases matching TRBD2. The germline CDR1 and CDR2 sequences are MNHEY and SVGAGI. V dropped 8 bases and J dropped 5; count of bases not matched to a gene: 3. This CDR3 is built from 12 residues. The CDR3 is CASGGRDNEQFF. The CDR3, as DNA: TGTGCCAGCGGGGGGAGGGACAATGAGCAGTTCTTC.

In this sample, this clonotype turned up once. The chain combines TRBV19 with TRBJ2-2, with no clear D. CDR1 is LNHDA, CDR2 SQIVND, per germline (reference sequence). CDR3 length: 14 amino acids. V was clipped by 4 bases and J by 7 bases, with 13 bases between them. This chain's CDR3 is CASSNSPGLGELFF. The DNA of the CDR3 is TGTGCCAGTAGTAACTCCCCCGGGCTCGGGGAGCTGTTTTTT. Together with reference TRBV19 and TRBJ2-2, the CDR3 gives the full variable domain: DGGITQSPKYLFRKEGQNVTLSCEQNLNHDAMYWYRQDPGQGLRLIYYSQIVNDFQKGDIAEGYSVSREKKESFPLTVTSAQKNPTAFYLCASSNSPGLGELFFGEGSRLTVL.

In DNA form, the CDR3 reads TGTGCCAGCAGCCGACAGGGGAGCTCCTATAATTCACCCCTCCACTTT. Its translation is CASSRQGSSYNSPLHF. V is TRBV10-3 and J is TRBJ1-6; 8 bases line up with TRBD1. The CDR3 consists of 16 residues. V dropped 10 bases and J dropped 0; count of bases not matched to a gene: 8. Per germline, CDR1 ENHRY and CDR2 SYGVKD.

V and J are TRBV20-1 and TRBJ2-1; 9 nucleotides align to TRBD2. Germline loops: CDR1 DFQATT, CDR2 SNEGSKA (reference sequence). Trimming took 3 bases from V and 5 from J; bases not matched to a gene: 5. The CDR3 spans 14 residues. The CDR3 region has the DNA TGCAGTGCTAGTGGGCGGGGGGGGAACAATGAGCAGTTCTTC. Translated: CSASGRGGNNEQFF.

V usage is TRBV20-1 and J usage is TRBJ1-1; D possibly corresponds to TRBD1 (5 bases). The CDR3 consists of 16 residues. The V end lost 2 bases, the J end lost 2 bases, and 18 bases lay between the germline ends. Per the germline V gene, CDR1 is DFQATT and CDR2 is SNEGSKA (reference sequence). The CDR3 region is CSARLSHGTQNTEAFF. The DNA of the CDR3 is TGCAGTGCTAGACTCTCCCACGGGACCCAAAACACTGAAGCTTTCTTT.

The chain recombines TRBV12-3 or TRBV12-4 with TRBJ2-3; 9 nucleotides agree with TRBD2. The CDR3 runs to 15 residues. V lost 2 bases to trimming and J lost 4 bases; unmatched junction nucleotides: 4. The CDR3: CASSLWRGGPDTQYF. For the CDR3, the DNA is TGTGCCAGCAGTTTATGGCGGGGGGGCCCAGATACGCAGTATTTT.

At least ten counts were recorded for this clonotype. The chain carries TRBV6-1 and TRBJ1-1, with 7 positions matching TRBD1. This CDR3 has 14 residues. Germline-derived CDR1 and CDR2 are MNHNS and SASEGT. J was trimmed by 5 bases and V by 7 bases; bases with no gene match: 10. CDR3 DNA sequence: TGTGCCAGCACCTACAACAGGGGAGGGACTGAAGCTTTCTTT. This encodes CASTYNRGGTEAFF.

This clonotype has a count of ten or more. This chain links TRBV10-3 with TRBJ1-6; D unresolved. The CDR3 covers 13 residues. The germline V gene has CDR1 ENHRY and CDR2 SYGVKD. The V and J ends lost 2 bases and 14 bases respectively, with 13 bases between them. The CDR3 sequence is CAISEVEKAALHF. The CDR3 DNA reads as TGTGCCATCAGTGAGGTCGAGAAAGCGGCCCTCCACTTT.

This clonotype was counted ten times or more. CDR3 amino acids: CASSVAGLAGFEETQYF. The CDR3 DNA is TGTGCCAGCAGCGTAGCGGGACTAGCGGGATTTGAAGAGACCCAGTACTTC. The chain combines TRBV9 with TRBJ2-5; 13 bases map to TRBD2. This CDR3 spans 17 amino acids. V was pared by 0 bases and J by 3 bases, with 5 bases of the junction left unmatched. Germline V CDR1 and CDR2: SGDLS, YYNGEE. Complete variable domain (other parts from reference TRBV9 and TRBJ2-5): DSGVTQTPKHLITATGQRVTLRCSPRSGDLSVYWYQQSLDQGLQFLIQYYNGEERAKGNILERFSAQQFPDLHSELNLSSLELGDSALYFCASSVAGLAGFEETQYFGPGTRLLVL.